This T cell receptor beta chain was found in a study of OX40 agonist ivuxolimab in advanced cancers. Overall study context: In three patients, partial responses were observed, one with hepatocellular carcinoma and two with cutaneous melanoma. Findings and caveats of the study: The study observed clonal expansion of CD4+ and CD8+ blood T cells by week 6 at 0.1 to 3.0 mg/kg.

The sampling schedule covered blood at baseline, cycle 4 day 1, and cycle 7 day 1. Germline CDR1 reads MDHEN; CDR2 reads SYDVKM. This CDR3 has 13 amino acids. Trimming shortened V by 3 bases and J by 0 bases, and 6 bases separated the two germline ends. Concerning this clone itself: As yet, its antigen is unknown.

Assay: immunoSEQ multiplex PCR; the TCRdb copy retains only in-frame clones and omits some. The table shows tens of thousands of clones, with approximately 83% occurring only once. The sequenced sample was CD4+ or CD8+ T cells sorted from blood, obtained in a trial of the OX40 agonist ivuxolimab. The V call is TRBV28, the J call TRBJ2-7; TRBD2 might be the D (5 bases). This sequence was found in an adult with an advanced solid tumor such as melanoma, head and neck, liver or kidney cancer. Here the CDR3 reads CASSLEDSYEQYF. The CDR3 DNA reads as TGTGCCAGCAGTTTGGAGGACTCCTACGAGCAGTACTTC.